This T cell receptor (beta chain) was obtained from a study of molecular identifiers for immune sequencing clone quantification. MiXCR, run by TCRdb on the PCR reads, gives a single entry per CDR3 protein. The table has approximately 90,000 distinct CDR3 sequences, roughly 21% seen once. CDR3 length equals 16 residues. CDR1 and CDR2 from the germline V gene are SGDLS and YYNGEE. V was pared by 3 bases and J by 5 bases, with 10 bases of the junction left unmatched. This clonotype was counted ten times or more. Sequencing was performed on naive CD8+ T cells from blood, with Jurkat cell RNA spiked in. Subset noted: FACS-sorted CD8+CD4-CCR7+CD45RA+ naive T cells. This sequence originates from a human donor in good health. Some libraries in this study had Jurkat cell RNA spiked in. The gene calls are TRBV9 and TRBJ2-2; TRBD1 agrees at 7 bases. CDR3 sequence: CASSAYDRDRTGELFF. The CDR3 DNA is TGTGCCAGCAGCGCATACGACAGGGATAGGACCGGGGAGCTGTTTTTT.